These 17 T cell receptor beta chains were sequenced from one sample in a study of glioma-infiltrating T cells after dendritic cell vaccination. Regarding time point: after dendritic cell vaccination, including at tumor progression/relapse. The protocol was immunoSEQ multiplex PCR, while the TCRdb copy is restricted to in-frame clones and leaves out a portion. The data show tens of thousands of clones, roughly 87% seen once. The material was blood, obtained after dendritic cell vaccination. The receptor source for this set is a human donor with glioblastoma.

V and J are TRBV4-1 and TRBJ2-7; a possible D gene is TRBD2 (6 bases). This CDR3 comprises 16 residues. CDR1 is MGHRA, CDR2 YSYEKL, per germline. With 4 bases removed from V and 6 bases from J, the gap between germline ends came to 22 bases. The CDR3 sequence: CASSPSEASREVEQYF. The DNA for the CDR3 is TGCGCCAGCAGCCCCTCAGAGGCGAGTAGGGAGGTCGAGCAGTACTTC.

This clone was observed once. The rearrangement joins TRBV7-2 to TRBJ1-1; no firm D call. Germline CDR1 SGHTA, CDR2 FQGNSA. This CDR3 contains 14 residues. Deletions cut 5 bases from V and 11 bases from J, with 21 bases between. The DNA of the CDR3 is TGTGCCAGCAGCCCCAACTTGGGGAGGGTGAATGCTTTCTTT. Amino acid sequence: CASSPNLGRVNAFF.

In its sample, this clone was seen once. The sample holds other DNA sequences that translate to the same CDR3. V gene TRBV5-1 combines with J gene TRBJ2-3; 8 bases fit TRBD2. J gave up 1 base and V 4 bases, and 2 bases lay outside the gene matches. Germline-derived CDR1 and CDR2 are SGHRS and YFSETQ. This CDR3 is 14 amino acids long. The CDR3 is CASSQTSGTDTQYF. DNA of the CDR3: TGCGCCAGCAGCCAGACTAGCGGCACAGATACGCAGTATTTT.

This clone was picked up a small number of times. The CDR3 DNA reads TGTGCCAGCAGCTTGAGACAGGGGTGGGACTATGGCTACACCTTC. Amino acids: CASSLRQGWDYGYTF. V usage is TRBV5-6 and J usage is TRBJ1-2; 8 nucleotides align to TRBD1. There are 15 residues in the CDR3. From germline, CDR1 is SGHDT and CDR2 YYEEEE. The V gene end was trimmed by 1 base and the J gene end by 3 bases; junction bases not matched to a gene: 5.

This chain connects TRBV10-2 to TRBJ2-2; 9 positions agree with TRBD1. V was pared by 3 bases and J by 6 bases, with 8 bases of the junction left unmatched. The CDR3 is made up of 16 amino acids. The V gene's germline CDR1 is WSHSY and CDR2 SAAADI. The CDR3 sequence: CASSEVTGGRSGELFF. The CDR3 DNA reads TGCGCCAGCAGTGAAGTGACAGGGGGTCGGTCCGGGGAGCTGTTTTTT.

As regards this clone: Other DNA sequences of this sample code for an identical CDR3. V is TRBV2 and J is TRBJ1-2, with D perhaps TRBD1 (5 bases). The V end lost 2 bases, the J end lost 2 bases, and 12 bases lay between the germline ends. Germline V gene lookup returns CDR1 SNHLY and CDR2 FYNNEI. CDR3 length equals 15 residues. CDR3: CASSEIAGSNYGYTF. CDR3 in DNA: TGTGCCAGCAGTGAAATTGCAGGGTCAAACTATGGCTACACCTTC.

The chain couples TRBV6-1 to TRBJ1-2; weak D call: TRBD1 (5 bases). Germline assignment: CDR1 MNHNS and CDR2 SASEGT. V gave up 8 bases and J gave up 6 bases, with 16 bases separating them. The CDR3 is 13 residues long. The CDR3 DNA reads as TGTGCCAGCCAGGCGACAGTGCTTAATGGCTACACCTTC. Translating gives CASQATVLNGYTF.

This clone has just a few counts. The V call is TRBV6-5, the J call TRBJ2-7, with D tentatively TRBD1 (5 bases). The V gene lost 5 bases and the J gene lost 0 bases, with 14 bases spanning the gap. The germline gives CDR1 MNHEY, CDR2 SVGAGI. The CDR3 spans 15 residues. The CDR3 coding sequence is TGTGCCAGCAGTCCTACAGGAGACAGCTCCTACGAGCAGTACTTC. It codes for CASSPTGDSSYEQYF.

The CDR3 nucleotides read TGTGCCAGCAGTCGGGCAGGGGATGGCTACACCTTC. Translating gives CASSRAGDGYTF. V gene TRBV6-5 combines with J gene TRBJ1-2; D is perhaps TRBD1 (6 bases). CDR3 size: 12 residues. V lost 5 bases, J lost 6 bases, and 10 bases lay in between. CDR1 MNHEY and CDR2 SVGAGI come from the germline V gene.

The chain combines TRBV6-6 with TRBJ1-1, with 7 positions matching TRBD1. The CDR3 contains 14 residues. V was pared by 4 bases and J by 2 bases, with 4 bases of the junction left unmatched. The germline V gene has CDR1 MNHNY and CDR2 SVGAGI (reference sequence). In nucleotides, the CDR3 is TGTGCCAGCAGTTGGACAGGATCTAACACTGAAGCTTTCTTT. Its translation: CASSWTGSNTEAFF.

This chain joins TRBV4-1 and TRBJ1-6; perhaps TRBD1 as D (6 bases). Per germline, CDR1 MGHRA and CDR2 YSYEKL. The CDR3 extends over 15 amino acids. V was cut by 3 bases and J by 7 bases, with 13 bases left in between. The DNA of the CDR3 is TGCGCCAGCAGCCACGGGGACACCATCAATTCACCCCTCCACTTT. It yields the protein CASSHGDTINSPLHF.

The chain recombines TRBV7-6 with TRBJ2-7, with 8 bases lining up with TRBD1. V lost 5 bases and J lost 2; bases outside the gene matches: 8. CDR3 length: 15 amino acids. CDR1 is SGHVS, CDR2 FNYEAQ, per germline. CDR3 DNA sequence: TGTGCCAGCAGCGCCCTGACAGGGGCCGCCTACGAGCAGTACTTC. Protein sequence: CASSALTGAAYEQYF. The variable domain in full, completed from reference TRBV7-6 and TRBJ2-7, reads GAGVSQSPRYKVTKRGQDVALRCDPISGHVSLYWYRQALGQGPEFLTYFNYEAQQDKSGLPNDRFSAERPEGSISTLTIQRTEQRDSAMYRCASSALTGAAYEQYFGPGTRLTVT.

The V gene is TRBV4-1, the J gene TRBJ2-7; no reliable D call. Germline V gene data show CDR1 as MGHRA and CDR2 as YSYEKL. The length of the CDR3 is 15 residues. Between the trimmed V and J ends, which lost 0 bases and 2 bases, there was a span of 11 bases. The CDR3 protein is CASSQEARSAYEQYF. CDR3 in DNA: TGCGCCAGCAGCCAAGAAGCCAGGTCTGCCTACGAGCAGTACTTC.

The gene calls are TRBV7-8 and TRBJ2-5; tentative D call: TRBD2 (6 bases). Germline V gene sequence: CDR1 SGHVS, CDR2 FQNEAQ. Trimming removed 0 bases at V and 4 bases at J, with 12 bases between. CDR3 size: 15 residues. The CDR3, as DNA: TGTGCCAGCAGCTTAGCGGGCGGGGCCACAGAGACCCAGTACTTC. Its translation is CASSLAGGATETQYF.

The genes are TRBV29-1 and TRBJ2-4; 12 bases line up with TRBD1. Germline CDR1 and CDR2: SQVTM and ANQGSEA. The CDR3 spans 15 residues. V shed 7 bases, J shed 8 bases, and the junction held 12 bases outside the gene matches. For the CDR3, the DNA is TGCAGCGCGAACAACCCGGGACAGGGGGCAGACATTCAGTACTTC. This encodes CSANNPGQGADIQYF.

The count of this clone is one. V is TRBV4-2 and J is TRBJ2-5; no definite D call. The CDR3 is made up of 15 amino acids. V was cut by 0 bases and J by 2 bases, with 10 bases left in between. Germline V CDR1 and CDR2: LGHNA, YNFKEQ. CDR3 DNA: TGTGCCAGCAGCCAAGAGTGGGCAATGCAAGAGACCCAGTACTTC. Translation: CASSQEWAMQETQYF.

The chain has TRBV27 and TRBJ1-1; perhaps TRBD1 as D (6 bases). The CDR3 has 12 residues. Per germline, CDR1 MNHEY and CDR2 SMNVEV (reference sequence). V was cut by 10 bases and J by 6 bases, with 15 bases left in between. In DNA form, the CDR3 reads TGTGCCACCAAGGGGGTCCCTGCTGAAGCTTTCTTT. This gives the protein CATKGVPAEAFF.